The clone carrying this T cell receptor (beta chain) was recorded only once. Generated by immunoSEQ multiplex PCR, the TCRdb table keeps only in-frame clones and is missing some. The table lists 99,000 or so clones, around 88% of them singletons. The data are from a study of graft-versus-host responses after intestinal transplantation. This CDR3 contains 13 residues. CDR1 MNHNS and CDR2 SASEGT come from the germline V gene. With 5 bases removed from V and 4 bases from J, the gap between germline ends came to 11 bases. The sequencing used PBMCs, collected 255 days after intestinal transplant. The receptor comes from a human patient who received an intestinal transplant, so some T cells may come from the graft donor. V usage is TRBV6-1 and J usage is TRBJ1-1, with a tentative D call TRBD1 (6 bases). CDR3 nucleotides: TGTGCCAGCAGTTTGGGACACTTCACTGAAGCTTTCTTT. The encoded protein is CASSLGHFTEAFF.